This T cell receptor beta chain comes out of a study of T cell responses to AZD1222 COVID-19 vaccine. As for this clone: Its antigen remains unknown.

Study-level findings and limits: Every sample of the repertoires postdated the peak T cell response. Only a handful of AZD1222 recipients, five to seven in all, had baseline seropositivity. The CD4 TCRs associated with vaccination extended across spike and predominated at 160-218 and 743-854. Donors in the cohort were predominantly white British and more often female, and clonal diversity was possibly underestimated.

Per the germline V gene, CDR1 is GTSNPN and CDR2 is SVGIG (reference sequence). This CDR3 has 14 residues. V gave up 1 base and J gave up 3 bases, with 12 bases separating them. Assay used: immunoSEQ multiplex PCR; TCRdb lists only in-frame clones, some missing. This sample yields roughly 150,000 clones, of which approximately 90% are seen a single time; about 2% belongs to the top ten. The sequence came from an adult in good health. The specimen comprised peripheral blood, sampled on day 0 of AZD1222 vaccination. The rearrangement uses TRBV30 and TRBJ1-1; D is perhaps TRBD1 (6 bases). Written as DNA, the CDR3 is TGTGCCTGGAGTGAGGTCGGGGGCCACACTGAAGCTTTCTTT. This translates into CAWSEVGGHTEAFF. The complete variable domain, with remaining parts taken from reference TRBV30 and TRBJ1-1, reads SQTIHQWPATLVQPVGSPLSLECTVEGTSNPNLYWYRQAAGRGLQLLFYSVGIGQISSEVPQNLSASRPQDRQFILSSKKLLLSDSGFYLCAWSEVGGHTEAFFGQGTRLTVV.